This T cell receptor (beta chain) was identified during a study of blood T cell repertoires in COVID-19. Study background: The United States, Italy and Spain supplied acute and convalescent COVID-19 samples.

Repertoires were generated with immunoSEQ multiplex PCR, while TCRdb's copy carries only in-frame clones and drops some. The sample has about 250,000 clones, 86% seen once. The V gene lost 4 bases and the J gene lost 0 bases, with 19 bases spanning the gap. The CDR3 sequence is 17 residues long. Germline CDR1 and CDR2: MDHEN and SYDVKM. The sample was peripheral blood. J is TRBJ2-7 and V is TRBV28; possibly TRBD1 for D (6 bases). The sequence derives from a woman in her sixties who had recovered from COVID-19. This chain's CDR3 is CASSSPGLRDTSYEQYF. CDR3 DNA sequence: TGTGCCAGCAGTTCGCCAGGGTTAAGGGACACCTCCTACGAGCAGTACTTC.